This TCR beta chain is drawn from a study of cytomegalovirus exposure and HLA in healthy donors. Study conclusions and caveats: Most observed TCR sequences were rare, whereas some public TCRs were detected in many donors. With high specificity and sensitivity, the classifier reportedly diagnosed cytomegalovirus status. Researchers catalogued approximately 170 TCR beta chains as cytomegalovirus-associated.

This CDR3 is 13 amino acids long. V was trimmed by 0 bases and J by 3 bases, leaving 3 bases between them. Per germline, CDR1 SGHAT and CDR2 FQNNGV. With respect to this clone: Its antigen is still unknown.

Sequenced by immunoSEQ multiplex PCR; TCRdb stores in-frame clones only, minus some. The sample yields roughly 45,000 clones, about 90% seen once. An approximately 130-subject validation cohort, separate from the approximately 670-subject first cohort, supplied the donors. This TCR was recovered from a man aged 18 to 29 in good health and CMV-seronegative. The rearrangement links TRBV11-2 to TRBJ2-1; D is unclear. The sample comprised PBMCs. CDR3 DNA: TGTGCCAGCAGCTTAGACAGCTACAATGAGCAGTTCTTC. Translated: CASSLDSYNEQFF. The variable domain in full, completed from reference TRBV11-2 and TRBJ2-1, reads EAGVAQSPRYKIIEKRQSVAFWCNPISGHATLYWYQQILGQGPKLLIQFQNNGVVDDSQLPKDRFSAERLKGVDSTLKIQPAKLEDSAVYLCASSLDSYNEQFFGPGTRLTVL.